Presented here are 25 T cell receptor beta chains from one specimen sequenced in a study of shared clonotypes between healthy human individuals. Libraries were prepared by immunoSEQ multiplex PCR; TCRdb keeps only in-frame clonotypes and omits some of them. The sample carries fewer than 550,000 clones, nearly 80% recorded once. Material: PBMCs. Receptor source: a woman between 40 and 55 years old in good health. Some clones in this sample may be carry-over from other donors' samples.

This clone was picked up one time. The chain carries TRBV7-9 and TRBJ1-1; 11 bases match TRBD1. Germline V CDR1 and CDR2: SEHNR, FQNEAQ (reference sequence). CDR3 size: 19 residues. V lost 3 bases to trimming and J lost 4 bases; unmatched junction nucleotides: 16. CDR3 amino acids: CASSFPTGTGGLEGTEAFF. The DNA for the CDR3 is TGTGCCAGCAGCTTTCCGACCGGGACAGGGGGGCTCGAAGGCACTGAAGCTTTCTTT.

This clone was observed a handful of times. The rearrangement uses TRBV18 and TRBJ2-3; possibly TRBD1 or TRBD2 for D (5 bases each). This CDR3 contains 13 residues. CDR1 is KGHSH and CDR2 is LQKENI in the germline V gene. Trimming removed 3 bases from V and 5 bases from J, with 9 bases in between. This CDR3 reads CASSPGELDTQYF. DNA for the CDR3: TGTGCCAGCTCACCGGGGGAGCTAGATACGCAGTATTTT.

This chain uses TRBV19 with TRBJ1-2, with 8 bases that match TRBD1. Germline values: CDR1 LNHDA, CDR2 SQIVND (reference sequence). V shed 3 bases and J 2 bases; nucleotides not matched to a gene: 2. The CDR3 covers 14 residues. The CDR3 region is CASSIQGANYGYTF. CDR3 nucleotides: TGTGCCAGTAGTATCCAGGGGGCAAACTATGGCTACACCTTC.

The rearrangement joins TRBV4-2 to TRBJ2-1; the D is unclear. V was clipped by 0 bases and J by 2 bases, with 8 bases between them. CDR3 length: 15 amino acids. The V gene's germline CDR1 is LGHNA and CDR2 YNFKEQ. The CDR3 nucleotides read TGTGCCAGCAGCCAAGACCTAGTAACCTACAATGAGCAGTTCTTC. Protein sequence: CASSQDLVTYNEQFF.

The chain combines TRBV19 with TRBJ2-1, with a tentative D call TRBD2 (6 bases). Germline CDR1 LNHDA, CDR2 SQIVND (reference sequence). This CDR3 contains 16 residues. V shed 5 bases and J shed 6 bases, with 20 bases lying between them. CDR3 DNA sequence: TGTGCCAGTAGTTCGCCGTTTCGGGGGAGTATCAATGAGCAGTTCTTC. It translates to CASSSPFRGSINEQFF.

The V gene is TRBV28, the J gene TRBJ2-7; perhaps TRBD2 as D (6 bases). CDR1 is MDHEN and CDR2 is SYDVKM in the germline V gene. Between the trimmed V and J ends, which lost 4 bases and 5 bases, there was a span of 12 bases. The CDR3 has 13 amino acids. The CDR3 reads CASSYGSPNEQYF. The CDR3 nucleotides read TGTGCCAGCAGTTACGGGAGCCCTAACGAGCAGTACTTC.

The V and J genes are TRBV5-8 and TRBJ2-7; maybe TRBD1 (6 bases). The CDR3 length is 14 residues. Germline CDR1 reads SGHTS; CDR2 reads YDEGEE. V lost 2 bases to trimming and J lost 2 bases, with 11 bases between them. The CDR3 region has the DNA TGTGCCAGCAGCTTTAGGGGGTCCCCCTACGAGCAGTACTTC. As protein: CASSFRGSPYEQYF.

This CDR3 reads CASSLTRTSSYEQYF. CDR3 nucleotides: TGTGCCAGCAGCTTAACACGGACGAGCTCCTACGAGCAGTACTTC. V usage is TRBV7-8 and J usage is TRBJ2-7, with D unclear. The V gene's germline CDR1 is SGHVS and CDR2 FQNEAQ. Trimming pared 2 bases from V and 0 bases from J, leaving 11 bases between. The CDR3 is 15 residues long.

This chain uses TRBV5-8 with TRBJ2-5; D perhaps matches TRBD2 (5 bases). Trimming took off 4 bases at V and 2 bases at J, with 12 bases between the two ends. The CDR3 totals 14 residues. CDR1 is SGHTS and CDR2 is YDEGEE in the germline V gene. CDR3 DNA sequence: TGTGCCAGCAGCCCGTGGACTCTACAAGAGACCCAGTACTTC. This gives the protein CASSPWTLQETQYF.

The sample holds many counts of this clone. The identical CDR3 is also encoded by other nucleotide sequences in the sample. The chain is built from TRBV19 and TRBJ2-1; D call uncertain. The V end lost 9 bases, the J end lost 4 bases, and 7 bases lay between the germline ends. The germline V gene encodes CDR1 LNHDA and CDR2 SQIVND (reference sequence). This CDR3 is built from 11 residues. The CDR3 is CASTQYNEQFF. CDR3 sequence (DNA): TGTGCCAGCACCCAATACAATGAGCAGTTCTTC.

This clone was seen only a few times. This sequence joins TRBV6-6 and TRBJ1-1, with D perhaps TRBD1 (5 bases). Trimming shortened V by 8 bases and J by 3 bases, and 13 bases separated the two germline ends. The germline gives CDR1 MNHNY, CDR2 SVGAGI (reference sequence). The CDR3 runs to 13 residues. The CDR3 sequence is CASSNRLDTEAFF. CDR3 in DNA: TGTGCCAGCTCAAACAGGTTGGACACTGAAGCTTTCTTT.

This chain links TRBV27 with TRBJ2-2; 12 bases agree with TRBD2. This CDR3 comprises 16 residues. V lost 8 bases and J lost 6; bases outside the gene matches: 10. Germline V CDR1 and CDR2: MNHEY, SMNVEV (reference sequence). As DNA, the CDR3 is TGTGCCAGCCGAACCTTTCTAGCGGGAGGGCCCGGGGAGCTGTTTTTT. It encodes CASRTFLAGGPGELFF.

V is TRBV11-2 and J is TRBJ2-5; unclear D gene. Trimming shortened V by 1 base and J by 7 bases, and 10 bases separated the two germline ends. There are 13 residues in the CDR3. CDR1 is SGHAT, CDR2 FQNNGV, per germline. Here the CDR3 reads CASSLVVVGTQYF. CDR3 DNA: TGTGCCAGCAGCTTAGTGGTGGTGGGGACCCAGTACTTC.

The CDR3 nucleotides are TGTGCCAGCAGCCTGACAGGGGAAGGCACAGATACGCAGTATTTT. It specifies CASSLTGEGTDTQYF. The chain couples TRBV28 to TRBJ2-3, with 8 bases fitting TRBD1. The trim removed 6 bases at V and 1 base at J, leaving 6 bases unmatched. CDR1 MDHEN and CDR2 SYDVKM come from the germline V gene. The CDR3 has 15 residues.

The CDR3 loop reads CASSLSGQGRHTQYF. CDR3 bases: TGTGCCAGCAGTTTGTCGGGACAGGGGCGGCATACGCAGTATTTT. The rearrangement uses TRBV27 and TRBJ2-3; the match to TRBD1 covers 10 bases. The CDR3 has 15 amino acids. V shed 3 bases, J shed 7 bases, and the junction held 7 bases outside the gene matches. Germline V gene data show CDR1 as MNHEY and CDR2 as SMNVEV (reference sequence).

V usage is TRBV5-4 and J usage is TRBJ2-5, with 10 bases fitting TRBD2. This CDR3 is 14 amino acids long. The germline CDR1 and CDR2 sequences are SGHNT and YYREEE (reference sequence). The J segment lost 4 bases and the V segment lost 2 bases, leaving 2 bases of the junction unmatched. The CDR3 region is CASSFSSGGETQYF. CDR3 DNA sequence: TGTGCCAGCAGCTTCTCTAGCGGGGGAGAGACCCAGTACTTC.

The CDR3 spells CAWSVRLATGELFF. Here the CDR3 DNA reads TGTGCCTGGAGTGTAAGGCTGGCCACCGGGGAGCTGTTTTTT. This chain links TRBV30 with TRBJ2-2; D ambiguous. Looked up from germline, CDR1 is GTSNPN and CDR2 is SVGIG (reference sequence). The CDR3 runs 14 residues. V was cut by 0 bases and J by 4 bases, with 9 bases left in between.

The chain joins TRBV5-1 to TRBJ1-1, with D uncertain. Deletions cut 0 bases from V and 1 base from J, with 4 bases between. CDR1 and CDR2 (germline): SGHRS, YFSETQ. This CDR3 has 13 amino acids. This CDR3 reads CASSLDRNTEAFF. As DNA, the CDR3 is TGCGCCAGCAGCTTGGATAGGAACACTGAAGCTTTCTTT.

The V gene is TRBV7-8, the J gene TRBJ2-5; D remains ambiguous. V was cut by 5 bases and J by 4 bases, with 17 bases left in between. Germline V gene data show CDR1 as SGHVS and CDR2 as FQNEAQ. The CDR3 loop spans 15 amino acids. The CDR3 bases are TGTGCCAGCAGCGGACCGGACGGGTATTCAGAGACCCAGTACTTC. It encodes CASSGPDGYSETQYF. Combining the CDR3 with reference TRBV7-8 and TRBJ2-5 gives the whole variable domain GAGVSQSPRYKVAKRGQDVALRCDPISGHVSLFWYQQALGQGPEFLTYFQNEAQLDKSGLPSDRFFAERPEGSVSTLKIQRTQQEDSAVYLCASSGPDGYSETQYFGPGTRLLVL.

This chain uses TRBV28 with TRBJ2-7, with a weak D call TRBD1 (6 bases). The CDR3 sequence is 14 residues long. Trimming stripped 3 bases from V and 2 bases from J, with 11 bases between. Per the germline V gene, CDR1 is MDHEN and CDR2 is SYDVKM. This CDR3 reads CASSLGQRAYEQYF. As DNA, the CDR3 is TGTGCCAGCAGTTTGGGACAAAGGGCCTACGAGCAGTACTTC.

The chain has TRBV25-1 and TRBJ2-1, with 13 bases matching TRBD2. The CDR3 covers 17 residues. Germline lookup yields CDR1 MGHDK and CDR2 SYGVNS. Germline trimming cut 8 bases from V and 0 bases from J; bases unmatched to any gene: 7. In nucleotides, the CDR3 is TGTGCCAGCGGTGGACTAGCGGGAGCCAACTCCTACAATGAGCAGTTCTTC. Translation gives CASGGLAGANSYNEQFF.

The chain employs TRBV7-2 and TRBJ2-7, with D maybe TRBD2 (5 bases). Germline V gene data show CDR1 as SGHTA and CDR2 as FQGNSA. V was clipped by 5 bases and J by 4 bases, with 15 bases between them. The CDR3 runs 14 residues. The CDR3: CASSPTELGYEQYF. The CDR3, as DNA: TGTGCCAGCAGCCCTACCGAACTAGGTTACGAGCAGTACTTC.

This chain joins TRBV21-1 and TRBJ2-4; the DNA was not used to check the table's D call, TRBD2. TRBV21-1 is a known pseudogene. The CDR3 contains 13 residues. The CDR3 loop reads CASSKEGRNIQYF. DNA for the CDR3: TGTGCCAGCAGCAAGGAGGGGAGGAACATTCAGTACTTC.

CDR3 nucleotide sequence: TGTGCCAGCAGACCCTCGGCCGGGGAGCTGTTTTTT. It translates to CASRPSAGELFF. V usage is TRBV28 and J usage is TRBJ2-2; the D is unclear. The germline gives CDR1 MDHEN, CDR2 SYDVKM. Trimming took off 6 bases at V and 6 bases at J, with 8 bases between the two ends. The CDR3 totals 12 residues.

Only a few counts were recorded for this clone. Here the CDR3 DNA reads TGTGCCAGCAGCTTAGCGACCGGGGGTAACACTGAAGCTTTCTTT. As protein: CASSLATGGNTEAFF. The rearrangement joins TRBV11-1 to TRBJ1-1; possible D gene TRBD1, 5 bases. This CDR3 has 15 amino acids. Deletions cut 0 bases from V and 2 bases from J, with 10 bases between. In germline, CDR1 is SGHAT, CDR2 FQDESV (reference sequence).